A single T cell receptor (beta chain) is shown here with its context. As yet, its antigen is unknown. This record comes from a study of PD-1 blockade in mismatch repair-deficient tumors. The table came from immunoSEQ multiplex PCR; TCRdb's copy has only in-frame clones and leaves some out. Of around 18,000 clones in the sample, 75% to 90% were seen once. V was shortened by 4 bases and J by 4 bases, with 16 bases between the two germline ends. The CDR3 loop spans 15 amino acids. The germline V gene encodes CDR1 SGHRS and CDR2 YFSETQ. Study-wide results and limits: After pembrolizumab, tumor-resident clones rose rapidly, then generally contracted before radiologic responses.

Every patient had mismatch repair deficiency by PCR or immunohistochemistry. TCRs were sequenced from a few patients responding to pembrolizumab. The clonotype comes from an adult with mismatch repair-deficient cancer. This specimen consisted of PBMCs, obtained roughly 24 weeks after starting pembrolizumab. The chain has TRBV5-1 and TRBJ2-3, with a tentative D call TRBD1 (6 bases). This chain's CDR3 is CASSLLGTSADTQYF. In DNA, the CDR3 is TGCGCCAGCAGCCTACTAGGGACAAGCGCAGATACGCAGTATTTT. Full variable domain (missing parts from reference TRBV5-1 and TRBJ2-3): KAGVTQTPRYLIKTRGQQVTLSCSPISGHRSVSWYQQTPGQGLQFLFEYFSETQRNKGNFPGRFSGRQFSNSRSEMNVSTLELGDSALYLCASSLLGTSADTQYFGPGTRLTVL.